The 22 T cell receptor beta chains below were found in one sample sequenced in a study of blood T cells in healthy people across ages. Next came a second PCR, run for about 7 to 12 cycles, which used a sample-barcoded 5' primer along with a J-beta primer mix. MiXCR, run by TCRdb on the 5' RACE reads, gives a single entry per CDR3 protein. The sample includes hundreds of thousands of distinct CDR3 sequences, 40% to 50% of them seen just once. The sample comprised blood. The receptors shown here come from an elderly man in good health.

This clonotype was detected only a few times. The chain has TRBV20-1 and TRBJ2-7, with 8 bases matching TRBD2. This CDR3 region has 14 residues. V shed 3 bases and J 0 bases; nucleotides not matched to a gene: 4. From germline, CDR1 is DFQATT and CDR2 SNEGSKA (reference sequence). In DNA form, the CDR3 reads TGCAGTGCTAGTTATAGCGGGACCTCCTACGAGCAGTACTTC. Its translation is CSASYSGTSYEQYF.

The CDR3 sequence is CATSRDIGRQETQYF. The CDR3 DNA follows: TGTGCCACCAGCAGAGATATCGGCAGACAAGAGACCCAGTACTTC. The rearrangement joins TRBV15 to TRBJ2-5, with unresolved D. This CDR3 spans 15 amino acids. Germline V lookup: CDR1 LNHNV, CDR2 YYDKDF (reference sequence). V dropped 0 bases and J dropped 2 bases, with 10 bases sitting between them.

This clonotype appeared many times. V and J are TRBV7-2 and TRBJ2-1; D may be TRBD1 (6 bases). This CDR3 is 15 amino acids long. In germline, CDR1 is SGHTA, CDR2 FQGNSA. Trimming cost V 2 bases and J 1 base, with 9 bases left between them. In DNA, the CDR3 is TGTGCCAGCAGCTTAAGGGGACAATCCTACAATGAGCAGTTCTTC. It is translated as CASSLRGQSYNEQFF. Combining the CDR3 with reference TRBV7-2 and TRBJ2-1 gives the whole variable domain GAGVSQSPSNKVTEKGKDVELRCDPISGHTALYWYRQSLGQGLEFLIYFQGNSAPDKSGLPSDRFSAERTGGSVSTLTIQRTQQEDSAVYLCASSLRGQSYNEQFFGPGTRLTVL.

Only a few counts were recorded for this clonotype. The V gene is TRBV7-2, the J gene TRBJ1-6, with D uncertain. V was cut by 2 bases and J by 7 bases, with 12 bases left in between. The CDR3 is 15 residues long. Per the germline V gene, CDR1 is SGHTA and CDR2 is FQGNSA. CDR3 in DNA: TGTGCCAGCAGCTTAACTTCTTCTTCGAATTCACCCCTCCACTTT. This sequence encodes CASSLTSSSNSPLHF.

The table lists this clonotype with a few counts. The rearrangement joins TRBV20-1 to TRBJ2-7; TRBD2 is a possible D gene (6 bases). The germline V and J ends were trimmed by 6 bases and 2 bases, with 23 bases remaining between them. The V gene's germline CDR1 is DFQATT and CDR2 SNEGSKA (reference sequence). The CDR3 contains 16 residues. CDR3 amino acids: CSAIPGGTEIPYEQYF. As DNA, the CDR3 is TGCAGTGCCATCCCCGGAGGGACTGAGATACCCTACGAGCAGTACTTC.

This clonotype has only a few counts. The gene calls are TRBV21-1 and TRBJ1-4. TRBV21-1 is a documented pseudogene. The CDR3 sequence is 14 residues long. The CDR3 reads CASSKLGPNEKLFF. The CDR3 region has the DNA TGTGCCAGCAGCAAATTAGGTCCTAATGAAAAACTGTTTTTT.

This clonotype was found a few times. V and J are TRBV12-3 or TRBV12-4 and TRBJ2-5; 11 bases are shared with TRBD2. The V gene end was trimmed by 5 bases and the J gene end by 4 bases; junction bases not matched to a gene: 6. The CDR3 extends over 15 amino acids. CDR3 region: CASSATSGARETQYF. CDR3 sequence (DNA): TGTGCCAGCAGTGCGACTAGCGGGGCCCGAGAGACCCAGTACTTC.

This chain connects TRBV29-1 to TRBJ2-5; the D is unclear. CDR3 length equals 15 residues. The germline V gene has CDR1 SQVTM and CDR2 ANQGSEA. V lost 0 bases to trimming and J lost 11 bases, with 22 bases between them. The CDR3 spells CSVEDLPAVRNEQYF. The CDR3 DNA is TGCAGCGTTGAAGATCTCCCGGCGGTCCGCAATGAGCAGTACTTC.

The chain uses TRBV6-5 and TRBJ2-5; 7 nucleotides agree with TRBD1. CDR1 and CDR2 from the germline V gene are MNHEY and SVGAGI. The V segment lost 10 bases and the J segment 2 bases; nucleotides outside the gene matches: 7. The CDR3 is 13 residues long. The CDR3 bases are TGTGCCACAGGGGACAGAATTCAAGAGACCCAGTACTTC. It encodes CATGDRIQETQYF.

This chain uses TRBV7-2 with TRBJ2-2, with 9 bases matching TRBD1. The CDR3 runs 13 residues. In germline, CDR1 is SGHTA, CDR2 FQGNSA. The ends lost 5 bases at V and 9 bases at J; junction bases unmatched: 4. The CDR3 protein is CASSRDRVRELFF. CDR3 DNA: TGTGCCAGCAGCCGGGACAGGGTGCGGGAGCTGTTTTTT.

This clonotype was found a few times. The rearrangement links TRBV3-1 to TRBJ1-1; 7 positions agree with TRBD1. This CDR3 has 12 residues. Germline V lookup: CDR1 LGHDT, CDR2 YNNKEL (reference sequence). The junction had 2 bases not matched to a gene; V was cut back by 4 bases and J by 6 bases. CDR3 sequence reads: CASSRGQAEAFF. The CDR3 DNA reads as TGTGCCAGCAGCCGAGGACAGGCTGAAGCTTTCTTT.

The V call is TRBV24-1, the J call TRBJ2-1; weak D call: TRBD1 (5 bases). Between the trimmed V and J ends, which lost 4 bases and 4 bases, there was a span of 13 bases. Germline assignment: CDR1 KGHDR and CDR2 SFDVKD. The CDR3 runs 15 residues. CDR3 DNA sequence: TGTGCCACCAGTGAGAGCAGGGCCCCTTACAATGAGCAGTTCTTC. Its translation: CATSESRAPYNEQFF.

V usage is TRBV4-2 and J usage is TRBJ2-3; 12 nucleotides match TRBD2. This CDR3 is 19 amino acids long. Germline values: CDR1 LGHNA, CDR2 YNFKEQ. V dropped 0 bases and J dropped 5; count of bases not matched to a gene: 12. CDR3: CASSQDFTRTSGTKDTQYF. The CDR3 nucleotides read TGTGCCAGCAGCCAAGATTTTACCCGGACTAGCGGGACGAAAGATACGCAGTATTTT.

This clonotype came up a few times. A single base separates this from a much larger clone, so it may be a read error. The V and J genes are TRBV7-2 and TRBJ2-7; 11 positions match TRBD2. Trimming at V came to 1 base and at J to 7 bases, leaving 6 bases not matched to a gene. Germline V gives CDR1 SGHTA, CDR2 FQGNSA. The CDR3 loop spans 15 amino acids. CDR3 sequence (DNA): TGTGCCAGCAGCTTAGGATTGACTAGCGGGGAGGAGCAGTACTTC. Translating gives CASSLGLTSGEEQYF.

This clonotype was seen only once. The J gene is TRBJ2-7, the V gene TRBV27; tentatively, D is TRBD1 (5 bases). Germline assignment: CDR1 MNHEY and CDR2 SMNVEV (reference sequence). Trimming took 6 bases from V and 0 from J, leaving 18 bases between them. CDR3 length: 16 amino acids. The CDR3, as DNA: TGTGCCAGCAGACCTCGACAGCAGGCCAACTCCTACGAGCAGTACTTC. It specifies CASRPRQQANSYEQYF.

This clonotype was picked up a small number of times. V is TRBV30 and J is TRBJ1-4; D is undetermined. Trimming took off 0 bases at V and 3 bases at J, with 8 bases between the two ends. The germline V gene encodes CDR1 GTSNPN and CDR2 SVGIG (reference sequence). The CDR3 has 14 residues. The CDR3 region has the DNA TGTGCCTGGAGTGTACGGAGGCCTAATGAAAAACTGTTTTTT. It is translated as CAWSVRRPNEKLFF.

CDR3 bases: TGTGCCACCAGCAGAGTGGCAGGGCTGAACACTGAAGCTTTCTTT. It yields the protein CATSRVAGLNTEAFF. The chain carries TRBV15 and TRBJ1-1; perhaps TRBD1 as D (5 bases). V was cut by 1 base and J by 0 bases, with 9 bases left in between. The CDR3 length is 15 residues. Germline V gene lookup returns CDR1 LNHNV and CDR2 YYDKDF (reference sequence). The full variable domain, completed using reference TRBV15 and TRBJ1-1, is DAMVIQNPRYQVTQFGKPVTLSCSQTLNHNVMYWYQQKSSQAPKLLFHYYDKDFNNEADTPDNFQSRRPNTSFCFLDIRSPGLGDTAMYLCATSRVAGLNTEAFFGQGTRLTVV.

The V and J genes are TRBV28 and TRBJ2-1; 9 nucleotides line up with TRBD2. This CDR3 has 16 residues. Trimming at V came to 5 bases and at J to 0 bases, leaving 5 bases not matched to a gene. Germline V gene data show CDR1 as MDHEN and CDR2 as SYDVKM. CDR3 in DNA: TGTGCCAGCAGTCCGGTTAGCGGGAGCTCCTACAATGAGCAGTTCTTC. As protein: CASSPVSGSSYNEQFF.

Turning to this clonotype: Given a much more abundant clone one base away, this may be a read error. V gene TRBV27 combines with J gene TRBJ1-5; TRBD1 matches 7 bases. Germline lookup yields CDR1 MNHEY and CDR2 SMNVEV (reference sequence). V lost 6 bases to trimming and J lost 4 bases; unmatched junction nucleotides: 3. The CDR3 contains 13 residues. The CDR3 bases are TGTGCCAGCAGACGGACAGGAAATCAGCCCCAGCATTTT. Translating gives CASRRTGNQPQHF.

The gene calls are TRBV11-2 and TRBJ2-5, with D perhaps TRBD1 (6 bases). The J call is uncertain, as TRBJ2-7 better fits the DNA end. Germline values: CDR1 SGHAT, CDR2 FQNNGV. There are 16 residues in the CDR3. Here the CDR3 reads CASSIDRSPATYEQYF. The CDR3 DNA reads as TGTGCCAGCAGCATCGACAGGTCTCCAGCCACCTACGAGCAGTACTTC.

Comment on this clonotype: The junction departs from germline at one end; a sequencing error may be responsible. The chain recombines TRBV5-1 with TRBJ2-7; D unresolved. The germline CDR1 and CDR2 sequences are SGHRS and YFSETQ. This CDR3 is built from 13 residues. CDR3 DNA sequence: TGCGCCTGCAGCTTCAAGAGCGACTACGAGCAGTACTTC. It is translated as CACSFKSDYEQYF.

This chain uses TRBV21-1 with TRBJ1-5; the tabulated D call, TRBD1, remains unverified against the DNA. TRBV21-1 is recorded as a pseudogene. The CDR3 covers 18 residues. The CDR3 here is CASSKKALQGGIYQPQHF. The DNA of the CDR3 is TGTGCCAGCAGCAAAAAAGCCCTGCAGGGGGGAATCTATCAGCCCCAGCATTTT.